The present T cell receptor (beta chain) was sequenced within a study of blood T cell repertoires in COVID-19. Study-wide background: COVID-19 samples from acute and convalescent phases originated in the United States, Italy and Spain. The cDNA or gDNA used as material had been derived from T cells, B-cell-depleted T cells, or PBMCs.

The CDR3 runs to 17 residues. Trimming removed 4 bases from V and 1 base from J, with 19 bases in between. From germline, CDR1 is MDHEN and CDR2 SYDVKM. How the authors handled the data: Using reference gene primer amplification, nucleated cell counts were estimated. The protocol was immunoSEQ multiplex PCR, while the TCRdb copy is restricted to in-frame clones and leaves out a portion. From that table come the V and J calls and clone size; the DNA was used to work out D and trimming. Here the sample spans about 80,000 clones, almost 85% being singletons. The chain recombines TRBV28 with TRBJ1-2; perhaps TRBD1 as D (6 bases). Material: peripheral blood. The TCR was taken from a man aged 80 or over with acute or convalescent COVID-19. The CDR3 DNA reads as TGTGCCAGCAGTTCTATAGGGGACACGCGGGTTAACTATGGCTACACCTTC. It is translated as CASSSIGDTRVNYGYTF.